This TCR beta chain was found in a study of shared clonotypes between healthy human individuals. Method: immunoSEQ multiplex PCR; TCRdb's copy keeps in-frame clones and lacks some. This sample has roughly 2.4 million clones; approximately 96% occur once, and the top ten carry roughly 0.13%. This TCR came from a man aged 18-30 years in good health. The sample taken for sequencing was naive CD4+ T cells sorted from blood. Subset indicated: CD45RA+ positively selected.

The CDR3 loop is CASSEQGQNSPLHF. CDR3 DNA: TGTGCCAGCAGTGAACAAGGTCAGAATTCACCCCTCCACTTT. The rearrangement uses TRBV6-1 and TRBJ1-6; D gene unclear. CDR3 length: 14 residues. Trimming removed 2 bases from V and 7 bases from J, with 9 bases in between. Germline CDR1 is MNHNS and CDR2 is SASEGT.